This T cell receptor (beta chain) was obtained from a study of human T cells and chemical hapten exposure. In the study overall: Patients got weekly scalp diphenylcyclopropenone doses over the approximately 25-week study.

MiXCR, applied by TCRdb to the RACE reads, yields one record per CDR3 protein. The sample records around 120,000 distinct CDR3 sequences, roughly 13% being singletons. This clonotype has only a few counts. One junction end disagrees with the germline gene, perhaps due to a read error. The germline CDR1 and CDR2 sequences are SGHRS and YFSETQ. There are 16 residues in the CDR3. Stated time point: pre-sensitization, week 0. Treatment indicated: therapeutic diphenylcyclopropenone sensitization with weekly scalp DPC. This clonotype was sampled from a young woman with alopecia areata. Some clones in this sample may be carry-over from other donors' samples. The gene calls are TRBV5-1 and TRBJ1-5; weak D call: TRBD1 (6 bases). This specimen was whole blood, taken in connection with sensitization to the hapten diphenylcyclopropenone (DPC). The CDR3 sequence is CASSLGASSGNQPQHF. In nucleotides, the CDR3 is TGCGCCAGCAGTTTGGGGGCTTCTTCCGGCAATCAGCCCCAGCATTTT.